This entry features one T cell receptor (beta chain) sequence. CDR3 length: 14 residues. Germline values: CDR1 LNHDA, CDR2 SQIVND (reference sequence). The V end lost 3 bases, the J end lost 4 bases, and 12 bases lay between the germline ends. The record originates from a study of OX40 agonist ivuxolimab in advanced cancers. Sequenced by immunoSEQ multiplex PCR; TCRdb stores in-frame clones only, minus some. The sample yields over 8,000 clones, approximately 90% seen once. The sequence came from an adult with an advanced solid tumor such as melanoma, head and neck, liver or kidney cancer. This chain links TRBV19 with TRBJ1-2, with unresolved D. The sample was CD4+ or CD8+ T cells sorted from blood, taken in a trial of the OX40 agonist ivuxolimab. The CDR3 sequence: CASSMSQNSYGYTF. The CDR3 region has the DNA TGTGCCAGTAGTATGAGTCAAAACAGCTATGGCTACACCTTC. The full variable domain, with the rest looked up from reference TRBV19 and TRBJ1-2, is DGGITQSPKYLFRKEGQNVTLSCEQNLNHDAMYWYRQDPGQGLRLIYYSQIVNDFQKGDIAEGYSVSREKKESFPLTVTSAQKNPTAFYLCASSMSQNSYGYTFGSGTRLTVV.